The clone carrying this T cell receptor beta chain was seen many times. Antigen specificity is unknown. Authors of the study amplified TCR beta CDR3 regions from RNA transcripts. HTBI primers were used for first-round RT-PCR of the TCR CDR3. TCRdb ran MiXCR on the multiplex PCR reads and lists one entry per CDR3 protein. The sample carries around 350,000 distinct CDR3 sequences, 15% to 20% recorded once. These data belong to a study of T cells in Graves' hyperthyroidism and ophthalmopathy. The study, taken as a whole, reports: Blood also showed most of the thyroid clonotypes that were expanded above 0.001.

Calling Graves' hyperthyroidism stable meant ophthalmopathy did not progress within 18 months. Every diagnosis used clinical symptoms, serum thyroxine and TRAb, thyroid ultrasound and orbital computed tomography. This CDR3 region has 15 residues. V shed 8 bases and J 2 bases; nucleotides not matched to a gene: 9. The sample consisted of blood. The gene calls are TRBV12-3 or TRBV12-4 and TRBJ1-2; 9 positions agree with TRBD1. The clonotype comes from a woman younger than 30 with Graves' hyperthyroidism. In DNA form, the CDR3 reads TGTGCCAGCTGGGACAGGGTTTCGTTGAACTATGGCTACACCTTC. Translation: CASWDRVSLNYGYTF.